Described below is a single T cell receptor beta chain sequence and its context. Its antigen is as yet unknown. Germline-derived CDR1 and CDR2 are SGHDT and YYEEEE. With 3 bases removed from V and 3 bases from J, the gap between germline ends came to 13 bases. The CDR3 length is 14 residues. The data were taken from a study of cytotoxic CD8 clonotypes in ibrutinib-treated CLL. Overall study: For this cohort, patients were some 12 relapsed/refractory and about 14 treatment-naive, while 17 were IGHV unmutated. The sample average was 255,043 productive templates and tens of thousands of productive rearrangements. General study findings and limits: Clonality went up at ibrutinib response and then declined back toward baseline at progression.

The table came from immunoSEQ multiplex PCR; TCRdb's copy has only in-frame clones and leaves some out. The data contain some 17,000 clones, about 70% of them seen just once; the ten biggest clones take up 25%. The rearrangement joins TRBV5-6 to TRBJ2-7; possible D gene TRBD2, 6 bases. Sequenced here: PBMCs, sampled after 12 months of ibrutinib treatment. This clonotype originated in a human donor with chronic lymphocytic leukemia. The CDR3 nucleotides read TGTGCCAGCAGCTCCGGGACTGTAATCTACGAGCAGTACTTC. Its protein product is CASSSGTVIYEQYF.